Given below is one T cell receptor beta chain in context. The antigen is unknown. The method was immunoSEQ multiplex PCR; TCRdb's version includes in-frame clones alone and lacks a portion of them. The sample consists of 100,000 to 150,000 clones, around 86% of them appearing once. Germline CDR1 and CDR2: MGHRA and YSYEKL. The V gene end was trimmed by 2 bases and the J gene end by 7 bases; junction bases not matched to a gene: 4. CDR3 length: 14 residues. The sample comes from a study of cytomegalovirus exposure and HLA in healthy donors. Regarding the study as a whole: The classifier reportedly diagnosed cytomegalovirus status with high specificity and sensitivity.

The rearrangement links TRBV4-1 to TRBJ2-1; 8 nucleotides agree with TRBD1. This receptor was identified in a woman between 18 and 29 years old in good health and CMV-seronegative. The sample taken for sequencing was PBMCs. Here the CDR3 reads CASSQPRQGNEQFF. The CDR3 nucleotides are TGCGCCAGCAGCCAACCACGACAGGGGAATGAGCAGTTCTTC.